Shown below are 32 T cell receptor beta chains from a single sample sequenced in a study of CD8 T cells in ankylosing spondylitis. In TCRdb, the 5' RACE reads were re-called with MiXCR into one record per CDR3 protein. Among 210,000 or so distinct CDR3 sequences, roughly 25% were seen once, and the ten largest hold about 7%. The sequenced sample was blood, either unsorted or a sorted T cell fraction (not recorded which). These receptors originate from a male donor with ankylosing spondylitis or in good health (not recorded which).

The V call is TRBV14, the J call TRBJ2-1, with a tentative D call TRBD1 (6 bases). Germline CDR1 is SGHDN and CDR2 is FVKESK. The V and J ends lost 3 bases and 4 bases respectively, with 10 bases between them. The CDR3 runs 14 residues. The CDR3 is CASSQRTAYNEQFF. The CDR3 nucleotides read TGTGCCAGCAGCCAGAGGACAGCTTACAATGAGCAGTTCTTC.

This clonotype occurred many times. The chain joins TRBV27 to TRBJ2-3; tentative D call: TRBD2 (6 bases). The CDR3 is made up of 17 amino acids. Germline values: CDR1 MNHEY, CDR2 SMNVEV (reference sequence). Trimming took off 5 bases at V and 1 base at J, with 19 bases between the two ends. DNA for the CDR3: TGTGCCAGCAGTCGCTCGAGGAGGGTGGATGGCACAGATACGCAGTATTTT. Its protein product is CASSRSRRVDGTDTQYF.

This clonotype was detected ten times or more. The gene calls are TRBV29-1 and TRBJ2-1; 8 bases match TRBD2. V lost 6 bases to trimming and J lost 7 bases; unmatched junction nucleotides: 11. In germline, CDR1 is SQVTM, CDR2 ANQGSEA. The CDR3 is made up of 14 amino acids. CDR3 sequence reads: CSVFTSGEKNEQFF. CDR3 DNA sequence: TGCAGCGTCTTTACTAGCGGTGAGAAAAATGAGCAGTTCTTC.

CDR3 sequence (DNA): TGTGCCAGTCTAGCGGGTGGAAGCTCCTACGAGCAGTACTTC. This codes for CASLAGGSSYEQYF. V usage is TRBV28 and J usage is TRBJ2-7; 8 bases align to TRBD2. Looked up from germline, CDR1 is MDHEN and CDR2 is SYDVKM. The CDR3 extends over 14 amino acids. V was clipped by 9 bases and J by 0 bases; unmatched bases: 7.

The CDR3 bases are TGTGCCAGCCAACGCCCCAGCGGTTCGAACACCGGGGAGCTGTTTTTT. Protein sequence: CASQRPSGSNTGELFF. The V and J genes are TRBV6-1 and TRBJ2-2; the D gene is possibly TRBD2 (5 bases). The CDR3 extends over 16 amino acids. Trimming shortened V by 8 bases and J by 0 bases, and 16 bases separated the two germline ends. Germline values: CDR1 MNHNS, CDR2 SASEGT.

This clonotype was found many times. Here the CDR3 DNA reads TGCGCCAGCAGCTTGACACCCGGGACAGGGGGCCTAGAAAAACTGTTTTTT. Protein: CASSLTPGTGGLEKLFF. This sequence joins TRBV5-1 and TRBJ1-4; 12 nucleotides agree with TRBD1. In germline, CDR1 is SGHRS, CDR2 YFSETQ. Trimming took 1 base from V and 8 from J; bases not matched to a gene: 9. The CDR3 totals 17 residues.

Turning to this clonotype: A read error may be the cause here, since a much bigger clone is one base away. This chain joins TRBV29-1 and TRBJ1-4; unclear D gene. CDR1 is SQVTM, CDR2 ANQGSEA, per germline. The CDR3 is made up of 12 amino acids. Trimming removed 8 bases at V and 9 bases at J, with 16 bases between. CDR3 sequence (DNA): TGCAGCATTAGGGTAGGAGGTAAAAAACTGTTTTTT. Its protein product is CSIRVGGKKLFF.

This rearrangement joins TRBV7-9 to TRBJ2-5; 9 nucleotides agree with TRBD1. The germline V gene has CDR1 SEHNR and CDR2 FQNEAQ (reference sequence). V gave up 6 bases and J gave up 3 bases; unmatched junction bases: 8. The CDR3 consists of 15 residues. The CDR3 here is CASSHDRGVKETQYF. CDR3 bases: TGTGCCAGCAGTCATGACAGGGGGGTAAAAGAGACCCAGTACTTC.

This clonotype was picked up many times. The J gene is TRBJ2-5, the V gene TRBV4-1, with D unclear. Germline V gene lookup returns CDR1 MGHRA and CDR2 YSYEKL. Deletions cut 1 base from V and 5 bases from J, with 11 bases between. This CDR3 comprises 14 residues. DNA for the CDR3: TGCGCCAGCAGCCAAGGTAGCAGTGGGGAGACCCAGTACTTC. Encoded protein: CASSQGSSGETQYF.

This clonotype occurred many times. The gene calls are TRBV11-2 and TRBJ2-1, with 11 bases identical to TRBD2. The CDR3 runs 18 residues. V shed 5 bases and J 4 bases; nucleotides not matched to a gene: 13. CDR1 is SGHAT, CDR2 FQNNGV, per germline. CDR3 residues: CASSTIAGGGSYYNEQFF. The CDR3 nucleotides are TGTGCCAGCAGCACAATAGCGGGAGGGGGGTCCTATTACAATGAGCAGTTCTTC.

The chain's CDR3 is CSATLGSYEQYF. The CDR3 nucleotides read TGCAGTGCTACCCTGGGCTCCTACGAGCAGTACTTC. The chain is built from TRBV20-1 and TRBJ2-7; D gene uncertain. Looked up from germline, CDR1 is DFQATT and CDR2 is SNEGSKA (reference sequence). CDR3 length: 12 residues. The ends were cut back, 4 bases at V and 0 bases at J, with 7 bases in the middle.

This clonotype showed up many times. The gene calls are TRBV3-1 and TRBJ2-5; D gene ambiguous. Trimming left V 3 bases short and J 5 bases short, with 13 bases between. The CDR3 is 14 residues long. From germline, CDR1 is LGHDT and CDR2 YNNKEL (reference sequence). The CDR3 DNA sequence: TGTGCCAGCAGCCATAGGGCTGGGTGGGAGACCCAGTACTTC. The encoded protein is CASSHRAGWETQYF.

This clonotype came up once. The chain combines TRBV12-3 or TRBV12-4 with TRBJ2-2, with 7 bases lining up with TRBD2. Trimming removed 4 bases from V and 5 bases from J; junction bases left unmatched: 10. This CDR3 has 16 residues. In DNA, the CDR3 is TGTGCCAGCAGTTATCCAGCGACTAGCCGGACCGGGGAGCTGTTTTTT. Its protein product is CASSYPATSRTGELFF.

This clonotype was observed a few times. The J gene is TRBJ1-1, the V gene TRBV12-3 or TRBV12-4; D not resolved. V was clipped by 3 bases and J by 1 base, with 6 bases between them. This CDR3 is 13 amino acids long. CDR3 sequence reads: CASSFPGNTEAFF. The CDR3 bases are TGTGCCAGCAGTTTCCCAGGGAACACTGAAGCTTTCTTT.

This clonotype was seen many times. This rearrangement joins TRBV7-2 to TRBJ1-2, with D unclear. Trimming removed 1 base at V and 5 bases at J, with 11 bases between. This CDR3 has 14 amino acids. Per the germline V gene, CDR1 is SGHTA and CDR2 is FQGNSA. As DNA, the CDR3 is TGTGCCAGCAGCTTAGAGGCGGCAGAATATGGCTACACCTTC. This encodes CASSLEAAEYGYTF.

This clonotype came up many times. The chain has TRBV20-1 and TRBJ2-1; D is possibly TRBD1 (6 bases). The CDR3 spans 15 residues. Germline V gene data show CDR1 as DFQATT and CDR2 as SNEGSKA (reference sequence). V lost 5 bases, J lost 3 bases, and 17 bases lay in between. For the CDR3, the DNA is TGCAGTGCTGAGCCTTCCGGGACATACTACAATGAGCAGTTCTTC. Its translation is CSAEPSGTYYNEQFF.

This clonotype was recorded only once. The gene calls are TRBV9 and TRBJ1-1; D unresolved. Trimming pared 4 bases from V and 1 base from J, leaving 11 bases between. The germline V gene has CDR1 SGDLS and CDR2 YYNGEE. The CDR3 covers 14 residues. In DNA form, the CDR3 reads TGTGCCAGCAGCCCCACAATAGGGAACACTGAAGCTTTCTTT. The encoded protein is CASSPTIGNTEAFF.

This clonotype has a count of ten or more. The J gene is TRBJ2-3, the V gene TRBV20-1, with a weak D call TRBD2 (6 bases). V dropped 6 bases and J dropped 1 base, with 17 bases sitting between them. The CDR3 length is 15 residues. Germline assignment: CDR1 DFQATT and CDR2 SNEGSKA (reference sequence). The CDR3 nucleotides read TGCAGTGCCACGACCGCAGCGGGCGGCACAGATACGCAGTATTTT. Protein product: CSATTAAGGTDTQYF.

V usage is TRBV29-1 and J usage is TRBJ2-5; D call uncertain. CDR3 length: 12 residues. Germline loops: CDR1 SQVTM, CDR2 ANQGSEA. V gave up 4 bases and J gave up 4 bases, with 10 bases separating them. The CDR3 spells CSVASNGETQYF. The CDR3 nucleotides are TGCAGCGTTGCTTCAAACGGAGAGACCCAGTACTTC.

The J gene is TRBJ2-5, the V gene TRBV5-1, with 7 bases that match TRBD2. This CDR3 is built from 15 residues. Trimming cost V 4 bases and J 2 bases; bases outside gene matches: 8. Germline V CDR1 and CDR2: SGHRS, YFSETQ. The CDR3 DNA reads as TGCGCCAGCAGCCGGGGGGTCAAGAGTCAAGAGACCCAGTACTTC. Translating gives CASSRGVKSQETQYF.

The chain joins TRBV4-2 to TRBJ2-7; D remains unclear. The germline V gene has CDR1 LGHNA and CDR2 YNFKEQ. V was pared by 1 base and J by 0 bases, with 7 bases between. This CDR3 spans 14 amino acids. The CDR3 DNA is TGTGCCAGCAGCCAAGCAGTCAGCTCCTACGAGCAGTACTTC. As protein: CASSQAVSSYEQYF.

This clonotype was observed a few times. The genes are TRBV10-3 and TRBJ2-7; 7 bases agree with TRBD1. J was trimmed by 3 bases and V by 6 bases; bases with no gene match: 5. Germline CDR1 is ENHRY and CDR2 is SYGVKD. CDR3 size: 13 residues. The CDR3 spells CAISTGQSYEQYF. In DNA, the CDR3 is TGTGCCATCAGCACGGGACAGAGCTACGAGCAGTACTTC.

This clonotype was seen repeatedly, ten times or more. The chain employs TRBV4-3 and TRBJ1-2; D gene uncertain. V gave up 0 bases and J gave up 6 bases, with 11 bases separating them. CDR1 LGHNA and CDR2 YSLEER come from the germline V gene. The CDR3 contains 14 residues. The CDR3: CASSQEPRTDGYTF. CDR3 bases: TGCGCCAGCAGCCAAGAACCTCGGACGGATGGCTACACCTTC.

This chain links TRBV20-1 with TRBJ2-1; 8 positions agree with TRBD1. CDR1 DFQATT and CDR2 SNEGSKA come from the germline V gene (reference sequence). J lost 0 bases, V lost 7 bases, and 17 bases had no gene match. This CDR3 contains 18 residues. The CDR3 reads CSGQGAGGDSGSYNEQFF. The CDR3 bases are TGCAGTGGCCAGGGGGCGGGCGGGGACTCCGGCTCCTACAATGAGCAGTTCTTC.

This clonotype is a singleton in its sample. The J gene is TRBJ2-1, the V gene TRBV20-1, with 8 bases identical to TRBD2. Germline V gives CDR1 DFQATT, CDR2 SNEGSKA (reference sequence). CDR3 length: 15 amino acids. Germline trimming cut 0 bases from V and 5 bases from J; bases unmatched to any gene: 6. In DNA form, the CDR3 reads TGCAGTGCTAGAGATACCAGCGGGAGTCACAATGAGCAGTTCTTC. Encoded protein: CSARDTSGSHNEQFF.

This clonotype was detected many times. The genes are TRBV5-1 and TRBJ1-5; no firm D call. Looked up from germline, CDR1 is SGHRS and CDR2 is YFSETQ. V was cut by 4 bases and J by 4 bases, with 15 bases left in between. This CDR3 spans 15 amino acids. CDR3 in amino acids: CASSPDSLGNQPQHF. The CDR3 nucleotides are TGCGCCAGCAGCCCGGACTCCTTAGGAAATCAGCCCCAGCATTTT.

DNA for the CDR3: TGTGCCAGCAGCCAAGGACAACTTAGCGGGAAAAACATTCAGTACTTC. Translating it yields CASSQGQLSGKNIQYF. The chain has TRBV3-1 and TRBJ2-4; 7 bases line up with TRBD2. Germline lookup yields CDR1 LGHDT and CDR2 YNNKEL (reference sequence). The junction had 7 bases not matched to a gene; V was cut back by 1 base and J by 4 bases. The CDR3 loop spans 16 amino acids.

The chain has TRBV19 and TRBJ2-1; TRBD1 matches at 9 bases. The CDR3 sequence is 13 residues long. After removal of 6 bases from V and 6 bases from J, the junction contained 3 bases not matched to a gene. Germline loops: CDR1 LNHDA, CDR2 SQIVND (reference sequence). CDR3 in amino acids: CASRWGQGNEQFF. The CDR3 DNA reads as TGTGCCAGTAGGTGGGGACAGGGCAATGAGCAGTTCTTC.

The table lists this clonotype with many counts. This chain uses TRBV20-1 with TRBJ2-1; 14 bases map to TRBD2. Germline V gene data show CDR1 as DFQATT and CDR2 as SNEGSKA (reference sequence). This CDR3 is 14 amino acids long. J lost 4 bases, V lost 6 bases, and 2 bases had no gene match. CDR3: CSAGLAGAYNEQFF. The CDR3 DNA is TGCAGTGCGGGACTAGCGGGAGCTTACAATGAGCAGTTCTTC.

This clonotype was observed at least ten times. The chain has TRBV12-3 or TRBV12-4 and TRBJ2-1, with 11 positions matching TRBD2. V gave up 2 bases and J gave up 5 bases; unmatched junction bases: 2. This CDR3 is 15 amino acids long. The CDR3 region has the DNA TGTGCCAGCAGTTTACGACTAGCGGGGAACAATGAGCAGTTCTTC. As protein: CASSLRLAGNNEQFF.

The chain employs TRBV20-1 and TRBJ2-3, with D possibly TRBD2 on 5 matching bases. The CDR3 length is 14 residues. From germline, CDR1 is DFQATT and CDR2 SNEGSKA (reference sequence). The V end lost 6 bases, the J end lost 0 bases, and 13 bases lay between the germline ends. CDR3 loop: CSAPSGLSTDTQYF. The DNA for the CDR3 is TGCAGTGCCCCAAGCGGCTTGAGCACAGATACGCAGTATTTT.

V gene TRBV5-1 combines with J gene TRBJ2-5, with D perhaps given as TRBD1 or TRBD2 (5 bases each). Germline CDR1 is SGHRS and CDR2 is YFSETQ. The CDR3 has 13 residues. V was pared by 0 bases and J by 5 bases, with 8 bases between. CDR3 nucleotide sequence: TGCGCCAGCAGCTTGGCGGGGCTGGAGACCCAGTACTTC. This encodes CASSLAGLETQYF.